These 14 T cell receptor beta chains came from one sample sequenced in a study of shared clonotypes between healthy human individuals. Libraries were prepared by immunoSEQ multiplex PCR; TCRdb keeps only in-frame clonotypes and omits some of them. Among tens of thousands of clones, under 65% were seen once, and the ten largest hold around 52%. Sequencing was done on a sample of memory CD8+ T cells sorted from blood. Sample subset: CD45RO+ cells pooled with CCR7-negative TemRA cells. These receptors originate from a man younger than 40 in good health.

This clone has a handful of counts. This chain connects TRBV9 to TRBJ2-7, with 8 bases aligning to TRBD2. V lost 0 bases and J lost 4; bases outside the gene matches: 9. Per germline, CDR1 SGDLS and CDR2 YYNGEE. This CDR3 region has 16 residues. The CDR3 protein is CASSVERVSGMYEQYF. In DNA, the CDR3 is TGTGCCAGCAGCGTAGAGAGGGTTAGCGGGATGTACGAGCAGTACTTC.

This clone came up once. This likely came from a read error, as a far larger clone is one base away. This sequence joins TRBV27 and TRBJ2-1, with D maybe TRBD1 (5 bases). The CDR3 loop spans 13 amino acids. Per the germline V gene, CDR1 is MNHEY and CDR2 is SMNVEV (reference sequence). V was cut by 5 bases and J by 0 bases, with 5 bases left in between. CDR3 amino acids: CASSDSSYNEQFF. CDR3 DNA sequence: TGTGCCAGCAGTGACAGCTCCTACAATGAGCAGTTCTTC.

This clone was recorded once. The V call is TRBV6-1, the J call TRBJ1-1; D is ambiguous. With 2 bases removed from V and 3 bases from J, the gap between germline ends came to 7 bases. This CDR3 spans 13 amino acids. Germline V gene lookup returns CDR1 MNHNS and CDR2 SASEGT. CDR3 nucleotide sequence: TGTGCCAGCAGTGAACTGAGGGACACTGAAGCTTTCTTT. Amino acids: CASSELRDTEAFF.

The chain employs TRBV11-2 and TRBJ2-5; TRBD2 is a possible D gene (6 bases). Germline-derived CDR1 and CDR2 are SGHAT and FQNNGV. V lost 4 bases to trimming and J lost 2 bases, with 14 bases between them. The CDR3 contains 15 residues. CDR3 residues: CASSSIGLPQETQYF. The CDR3 DNA follows: TGTGCCAGCAGCTCAATAGGACTACCTCAAGAGACCCAGTACTTC.

V usage is TRBV25-1 and J usage is TRBJ2-1; D not certain. V lost 1 base, J lost 2 bases, and 12 bases lay in between. There are 16 residues in the CDR3. Germline lookup yields CDR1 MGHDK and CDR2 SYGVNS. CDR3 DNA sequence: TGTGCCAGCAGTGAATGGGGTGCAAGGCCCTACAATGAGCAGTTCTTC. Its protein is CASSEWGARPYNEQFF.

This chain joins TRBV10-3 and TRBJ2-7; D unresolved. In germline, CDR1 is ENHRY, CDR2 SYGVKD. V gave up 4 bases and J gave up 4 bases, with 14 bases separating them. The CDR3 extends over 14 amino acids. The CDR3 DNA is TGTGCCATCAGTGGATCCTCCTTCCCGTACGAGCAGTACTTC. Protein: CAISGSSFPYEQYF.

The V and J genes are TRBV25-1 and TRBJ2-7; a possible D gene is TRBD1 (5 bases). The germline V gene has CDR1 MGHDK and CDR2 SYGVNS. Trimming took 4 bases from V and 1 from J, leaving 11 bases between them. CDR3 length: 14 amino acids. DNA of the CDR3: TGTGCCAGCAGTGGGGCAGGGCGGTCCTACGAGCAGTACTTC. It specifies CASSGAGRSYEQYF.

This clone was recorded a few times. The chain joins TRBV6-1 to TRBJ1-4; tentatively, D is TRBD1 (6 bases). Germline CDR1 and CDR2: MNHNS and SASEGT. The CDR3 runs to 16 residues. Trimming took 0 bases from V and 4 from J, leaving 12 bases between them. The CDR3: CASSEAGGRGNEKLFF. CDR3 in DNA: TGTGCCAGCAGTGAAGCCGGGGGGCGCGGTAATGAAAAACTGTTTTTT.

This clone was found a few times. The chain is built from TRBV14 and TRBJ1-3; the D is unclear. This CDR3 spans 14 amino acids. Between the trimmed V and J ends, which lost 2 bases and 5 bases, there was a span of 10 bases. CDR1 and CDR2 (germline): SGHDN, FVKESK. The CDR3 spells CASSQPPIRNTIYF. CDR3 nucleotide sequence: TGTGCCAGCAGCCAACCACCGATAAGAAACACCATATATTTT.

The chain links TRBV29-1 to TRBJ2-2, with 13 positions matching TRBD2. Germline CDR1 SQVTM, CDR2 ANQGSEA. Trimming took 3 bases from V and 7 from J; bases not matched to a gene: 8. The CDR3 spans 16 residues. CDR3 nucleotides: TGCAGCGTTGATTGGGGGACTAGCGGGACGATCGGGGAGCTGTTTTTT. Translated, it gives CSVDWGTSGTIGELFF.

Points on this clone: A clone one base away is much larger, so this may be a read error. Within the sample, other DNA sequences also encode this same CDR3. The chain uses TRBV28 and TRBJ1-2; D remains unclear. Germline CDR1 is MDHEN and CDR2 is SYDVKM. The CDR3 runs to 11 residues. The germline V and J ends were trimmed by 6 bases and 3 bases, with 5 bases remaining between them. The CDR3 DNA is TGTGCCAGCAGCCGACACTATGGCTACACCTTC. Its protein product is CASSRHYGYTF.

The chain has TRBV5-8 and TRBJ2-3; no clear D. CDR1 and CDR2 from the germline V gene are SGHTS and YDEGEE. The CDR3 is made up of 12 amino acids. The ends were cut back, 4 bases at V and 3 bases at J, with 6 bases in the middle. CDR3 coding DNA: TGTGCCAGCAGCAGATGGACAGATACGCAGTATTTT. It specifies CASSRWTDTQYF.

This clone came up many times. The chain couples TRBV28 to TRBJ2-1; D not resolved. The CDR3 is made up of 13 amino acids. CDR1 is MDHEN and CDR2 is SYDVKM in the germline V gene. Trimming stripped 5 bases from V and 6 bases from J, with 11 bases between. The CDR3 DNA sequence: TGTGCCAGCAGTCCCGGGCCCTTCAATGAGCAGTTCTTC. This codes for CASSPGPFNEQFF.

The V call is TRBV6-5, the J call TRBJ2-5; D uncertain. The CDR3 runs 14 residues. V dropped 4 bases and J dropped 4 bases, with 13 bases sitting between them. CDR1 is MNHEY, CDR2 SVGAGI, per germline. CDR3 nucleotide sequence: TGTGCCAGCAGTTGGTTCAAGGGTGGAGAGACCCAGTACTTC. Encoded protein: CASSWFKGGETQYF.